This T cell receptor beta chain was documented in a study of breast tumors, draining lymph nodes, adjacent tissues. The V segment lost 3 bases and the J segment 10 bases; nucleotides outside the gene matches: 5. The germline V gene encodes CDR1 SGHTA and CDR2 FQGTGA. This CDR3 comprises 14 residues. One entry per CDR3 protein results from TCRdb running MiXCR on the multiplex PCR reads. Of about 17,000 distinct CDR3 sequences in the sample, about 60% are singletons; the top ten hold about 20%. Sequencing was carried out using tumor-adjacent breast tissue. The rearrangement links TRBV7-3 to TRBJ2-1, with 11 bases aligning to TRBD2. This TCR derives from a female donor with breast cancer. Some clones in this sample may be carry-over from other donors' samples. The CDR3, as DNA: TGTGCCAGCAGCTTTCTAGCGGGGGGCGAGGAGCAGTTCTTC. It is translated as CASSFLAGGEEQFF.